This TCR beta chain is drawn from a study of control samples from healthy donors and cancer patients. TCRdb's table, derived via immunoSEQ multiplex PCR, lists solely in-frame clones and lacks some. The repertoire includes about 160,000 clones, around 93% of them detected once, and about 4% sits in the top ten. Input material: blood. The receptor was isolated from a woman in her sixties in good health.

The CDR3 sequence is CSASIQVGTEAFF. In nucleotides, the CDR3 is TGCAGTGCTAGTATCCAGGTAGGAACTGAAGCTTTCTTT. The chain joins TRBV20-1 to TRBJ1-1; D remains unclear. The length of the CDR3 is 13 residues. Germline CDR1 and CDR2: DFQATT and SNEGSKA (reference sequence). Trimming cost V 3 bases and J 5 bases, with 13 bases left between them.